These 16 T cell receptor beta chains were sequenced from one sample in a study of blood T cell repertoires in COVID-19. Sequencing used immunoSEQ multiplex PCR; TCRdb keeps in-frame clones, though not all of them. The sample yields about 38,000 clones, around four fifths seen once. The sample comprised peripheral blood. Source of these receptors: a man over 45 with active COVID-19.

This clone appeared a few times. The V and J genes are TRBV29-1 and TRBJ2-3, with TRBD1 matching over 9 bases. CDR3 size: 15 residues. Germline CDR1 and CDR2: SQVTM and ANQGSEA. V gave up 8 bases and J gave up 4 bases; unmatched junction bases: 13. The CDR3 DNA reads as TGCAGCCCGGTGGTACCGGGACAGGGTCCAGATACGCAGTATTTT. This encodes CSPVVPGQGPDTQYF.

The V gene is TRBV10-3, the J gene TRBJ1-2; D is ambiguous. This CDR3 is 13 amino acids long. Germline lookup yields CDR1 ENHRY and CDR2 SYGVKD. The germline V and J ends were trimmed by 6 bases and 0 bases, with 8 bases remaining between them. DNA for the CDR3: TGTGCCATCAGCGCCGGGGCTAACTATGGCTACACCTTC. This sequence encodes CAISAGANYGYTF.

The chain combines TRBV5-1 with TRBJ1-1, with TRBD1 as a possible D gene (5 bases). V shed 1 base and J shed 3 bases, with 7 bases lying between them. The CDR3 has 13 amino acids. Germline CDR1 SGHRS, CDR2 YFSETQ. The CDR3 coding sequence is TGCGCCAGCAGCTTGCCCAGGGACACTGAAGCTTTCTTT. Its protein is CASSLPRDTEAFF.

The rearrangement joins TRBV2 to TRBJ2-1; 8 bases align to TRBD2. The length of the CDR3 is 15 residues. CDR1 and CDR2 from the germline V gene are SNHLY and FYNNEI. Unmatched junction bases numbered 4, after V lost 5 bases and J lost 1 base. This chain's CDR3 is CASSRGGPSYNEQFF. The CDR3 DNA follows: TGTGCCAGCAGTCGCGGGGGGCCGTCCTACAATGAGCAGTTCTTC.

This rearrangement joins TRBV7-7 to TRBJ2-5; D is possibly TRBD2 (5 bases). The CDR3 sequence is 15 residues long. V lost 1 base to trimming and J lost 2 bases, with 11 bases between them. From germline, CDR1 is SSHAT and CDR2 FNYEAQ (reference sequence). Here the CDR3 reads CASSLGGRGQETQYF. For the CDR3, the DNA is TGTGCCAGCAGCTTAGGAGGCCGGGGTCAAGAGACCCAGTACTTC.

This chain uses TRBV12-3 or TRBV12-4 with TRBJ2-2; D might be TRBD1 (5 bases). V lost 5 bases and J lost 9, with 10 bases in between. The CDR3 is 12 residues long. The CDR3 DNA reads TGTGCCAGCAGTCCAGGGTTCCGGGAGCTGTTTTTT. As protein: CASSPGFRELFF.

V and J are TRBV10-3 and TRBJ1-3, with 9 bases identical to TRBD1. Germline assignment: CDR1 ENHRY and CDR2 SYGVKD. This CDR3 spans 15 amino acids. With V trimmed by 8 bases and J by 2 bases, 7 bases remained unmatched. The CDR3 region is CAIGGTGRTGNTIYF. The CDR3 nucleotides read TGTGCCATCGGGGGGACAGGGAGAACTGGAAACACCATATATTTT.

V usage is TRBV7-9 and J usage is TRBJ1-3; D is uncertain. Trimming took 8 bases from V and 3 from J, leaving 23 bases between them. Germline loops: CDR1 SEHNR, CDR2 FQNEAQ (reference sequence). This CDR3 is 17 amino acids long. CDR3 sequence: CASLTGVARASGNTIYF. The CDR3 nucleotides read TGTGCCAGCCTCACCGGTGTGGCGAGGGCGAGTGGAAACACCATATATTTT.

The chain carries TRBV6-1 and TRBJ1-4, with a possible D match to TRBD1 (5 bases). The CDR3 has 14 residues. Trimming took 2 bases from V and 8 from J, leaving 12 bases between them. Germline CDR1 reads MNHNS; CDR2 reads SASEGT. The CDR3 DNA is TGTGCCAGCAGTGAATACAGGATCCCCGAAAAACTGTTTTTT. This encodes CASSEYRIPEKLFF.

In its sample, this clone was seen once. DNA of the CDR3: TGCGCCAGCAGCAGACAGGGCCGGGGAGAGACCCAGTACTTC. This gives the protein CASSRQGRGETQYF. This chain links TRBV10-2 with TRBJ2-5; 7 positions agree with TRBD1. V was pared by 6 bases and J by 4 bases, with 8 bases of the junction left unmatched. CDR3 length: 14 residues. Looked up from germline, CDR1 is WSHSY and CDR2 is SAAADI.

The chain links TRBV27 to TRBJ2-2; 12 bases fit TRBD2. CDR1 MNHEY and CDR2 SMNVEV come from the germline V gene (reference sequence). J lost 4 bases, V lost 5 bases, and 5 bases had no gene match. CDR3 length: 16 amino acids. CDR3 DNA: TGTGCCAGCAGTGCCACTAGCGGGGGGTTCACCGGGGAGCTGTTTTTT. This gives the protein CASSATSGGFTGELFF.

The rearrangement uses TRBV6-5 and TRBJ1-1, with D maybe TRBD1 (5 bases). The CDR3 extends over 15 amino acids. V dropped 0 bases and J dropped 0 bases, with 8 bases sitting between them. Germline V CDR1 and CDR2: MNHEY, SVGAGI. The CDR3 DNA follows: TGTGCCAGCAGTTACTCGGGGCAGATGAACACTGAAGCTTTCTTT. This sequence encodes CASSYSGQMNTEAFF.

The chain employs TRBV5-8 and TRBJ2-1; 8 positions match TRBD1. The CDR3 has 16 residues. The V gene's germline CDR1 is SGHTS and CDR2 YDEGEE. V shed 9 bases and J 1 base; nucleotides not matched to a gene: 12. The CDR3 protein is CATKDRVGHSYNEQFF. CDR3 sequence (DNA): TGTGCCACAAAGGACAGGGTTGGTCATTCCTACAATGAGCAGTTCTTC.

Turning to this clone: A read error may account for a junction end that differs from germline. The chain couples TRBV19 to TRBJ1-5; a weak D match, TRBD1 (6 bases). The CDR3 runs to 13 residues. CDR1 is LNHDA, CDR2 SQIVND, per germline (reference sequence). CDR3 loop: CASRQGGTQAQHF. CDR3 DNA sequence: TGTGCCAGTAGGCAAGGGGGAACTCAGGCCCAGCATTTT.

CDR3 coding DNA: TGTGCCAGCAGTCTAGACAGGGGTTCCTACAATGAGCAGTTCTTC. Its translation is CASSLDRGSYNEQFF. The chain has TRBV27 and TRBJ2-1; 8 bases agree with TRBD1. The CDR3 consists of 15 residues. The germline V gene has CDR1 MNHEY and CDR2 SMNVEV (reference sequence). J gave up 1 base and V 5 bases, and 4 bases lay outside the gene matches.

The chain has TRBV5-4 and TRBJ2-5; TRBD2 might be the D (6 bases). V lost 1 base, J lost 0 bases, and 10 bases lay in between. Germline lookup yields CDR1 SGHNT and CDR2 YYREEE (reference sequence). This CDR3 is 15 amino acids long. The CDR3 bases are TGTGCCAGCAGCTTGACAGGCGGGGACCAAGAGACCCAGTACTTC. Translating gives CASSLTGGDQETQYF.